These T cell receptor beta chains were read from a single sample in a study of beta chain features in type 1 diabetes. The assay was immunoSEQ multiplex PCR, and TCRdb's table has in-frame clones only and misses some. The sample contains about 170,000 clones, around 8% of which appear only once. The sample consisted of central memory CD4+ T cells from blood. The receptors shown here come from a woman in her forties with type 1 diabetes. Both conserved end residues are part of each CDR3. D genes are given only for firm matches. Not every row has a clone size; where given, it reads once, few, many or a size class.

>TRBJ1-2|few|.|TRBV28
TGTGCCAGCAGTTTGGAACAGGGCCGACTCTATGGCTACACCTTC
CASSLEQGRLYGYTF
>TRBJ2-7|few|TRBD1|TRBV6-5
TGTGCCACCCCCGGCGCGGACAGGTCCTACGAGCAGTACTTC
CATPGADRSYEQYF
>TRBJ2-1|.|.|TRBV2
TGTGCCAGCAGTGAACAGGGTCGCTCCTACAATGAGCAGTTCTTC
CASSEQGRSYNEQFF
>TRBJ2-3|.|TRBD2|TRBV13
TGTGCCAGCAGCTTAAGATCCAGCGGGGGGGCGGTGGAAGATACGCAGTATTTT
CASSLRSSGGAVEDTQYF
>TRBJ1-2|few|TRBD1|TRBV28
TGTGCCAGCGGCCCGGGACAGGGGACCTATGGCTACACCTTC
CASGPGQGTYGYTF
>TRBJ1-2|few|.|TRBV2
TGTGCCAGCAGTGAAGAACAGGCCCTTGGCTACACCTTC
CASSEEQALGYTF
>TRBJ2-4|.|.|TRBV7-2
TGTGCCAGCAGCTTACTGCTGGGCCCCAAAAACATTCAGTACTTC
CASSLLLGPKNIQYF
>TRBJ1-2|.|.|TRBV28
TGTGCCAGCAACCCCATCGATGGGAGGAGGGGCTACACCTTC
CASNPIDGRRGYTF
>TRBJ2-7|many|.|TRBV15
TGTGCCACCAGCAGAGGCGGGCAGCTGACGTACGAGCAGTACTTC
CATSRGGQLTYEQYF
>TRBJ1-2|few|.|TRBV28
TGTGCCAGCAGTTCCCTGGGGAGGGCCTATGGCTACACCTTC
CASSSLGRAYGYTF
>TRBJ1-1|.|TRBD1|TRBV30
TGTGCCTGGTCCCAGGGGGGTTCGGAGGAAGCTTTCTTT
CAWSQGGSEEAFF
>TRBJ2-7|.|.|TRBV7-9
TGTGCCAGCAGCCCTATCGCTTTCACCACCGAGCAGTACTTC
CASSPIAFTTEQYF
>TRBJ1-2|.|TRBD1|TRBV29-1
TGCAGCGTTGACTCACAGGGGGCCTCTGATGGCTACACCTTC
CSVDSQGASDGYTF
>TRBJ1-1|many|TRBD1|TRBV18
TGTGCCAGCTCACCATCGGGACAGGGAAAAGACACTGAAGCTTTCTTT
CASSPSGQGKDTEAFF
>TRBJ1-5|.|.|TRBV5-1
TGCGCCAGCAGCCCCTCAGTAGCGCCCCAGCATTTT
CASSPSVAPQHF
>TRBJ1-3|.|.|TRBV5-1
TGCGCCAGCAGCTTTGACACCCGCTCTGGAAACACCATATATTTT
CASSFDTRSGNTIYF
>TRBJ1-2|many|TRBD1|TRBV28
TGTGCCAGTAGGACAGGGGGCGCGAACTATGGCTACACCTTC
CASRTGGANYGYTF
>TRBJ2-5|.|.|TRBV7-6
TGTGCCTGCCATCGGGGGTTGTTTGGAGAGACCCAGTACTTC
CACHRGLFGETQYF
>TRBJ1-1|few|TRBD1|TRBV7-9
TGTGCCAGCAGCTTCGGGACAGGGATCACTGAAGCTTTCTTT
CASSFGTGITEAFF
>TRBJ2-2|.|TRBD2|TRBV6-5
TGTGCCAGCAGGACACTAGCGGGGGTCACCGGGGAGCTGTTTTTT
CASRTLAGVTGELFF
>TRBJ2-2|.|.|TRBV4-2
TGTGCCAGCAGCCTCAGGACAGCGAACACCGGGGAGCTGTTTTTT
CASSLRTANTGELFF
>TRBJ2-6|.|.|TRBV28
TGTGCCAGCAGTTTGGGGGGTACTGGGGCCAACGTCCTGACTTTC
CASSLGGTGANVLTF
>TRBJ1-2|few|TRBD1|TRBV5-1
TGCGCCAGCAGCTCGACAGGGGGAGAATCGTATGGCTACACCTTC
CASSSTGGESYGYTF
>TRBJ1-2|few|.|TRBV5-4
TGTGCCAGCAGCTTTCGACAGCCGAGCTATGGCTACACCTTC
CASSFRQPSYGYTF
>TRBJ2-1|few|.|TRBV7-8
TGTGCCAGCAGCTTAGTATTCTCTGAGCAGTTCTTC
CASSLVFSEQFF
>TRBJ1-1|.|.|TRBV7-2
TGTGCCAGCAGCTCACCTCAGGGAACTGAAGCTTTCTTT
CASSSPQGTEAFF
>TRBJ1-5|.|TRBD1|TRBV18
TGTGCCAGCTCACCCGGACAGGAAAGTCAGCCCCAGCATTTT
CASSPGQESQPQHF
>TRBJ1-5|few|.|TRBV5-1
TGCGCCAGCAGTCCCGGGGGAGGAAACGAACAGCCCCAGCATTTT
CASSPGGGNEQPQHF
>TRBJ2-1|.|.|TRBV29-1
TGCAGCGTTGCCCCGATAGCGGTGGGTGAGCAGTTCTTC
CSVAPIAVGEQFF
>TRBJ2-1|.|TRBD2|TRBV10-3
TGTGCCATCACGGCTAGCGGGAACAATGAGCAGTTCTTC
CAITASGNNEQFF
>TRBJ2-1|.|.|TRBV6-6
TGTGCCAGCAGCCAGGATTTGGGGAGCTCCTACAATGAGCAGTTCTTC
CASSQDLGSSYNEQFF
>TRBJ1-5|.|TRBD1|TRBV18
TGTGCCAGCTCCTTTAGGGACAGCGGATCCAATCAGCCCCAGCATTTT
CASSFRDSGSNQPQHF
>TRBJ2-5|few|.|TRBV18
TGTGCCAGCTCACCCATGACAGAAGAGACCCAGTACTTC
CASSPMTEETQYF
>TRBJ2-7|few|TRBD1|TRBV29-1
TGCAGCGTCGGCACCGGGACAGGGAATAGCGAGCAGTACTTC
CSVGTGTGNSEQYF
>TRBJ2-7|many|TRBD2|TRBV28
TGTGCCAGCAGTTTAGGGGGCGGGAGGGCCGATGCCTACGAGCAGTACTTC
CASSLGGGRADAYEQYF